A single sample is the source of the 5 T cell receptor beta chains below, sequenced in a study of T cells after yellow fever vaccination. A single record per CDR3 protein comes from TCRdb applying MiXCR to the 5' RACE reads. The table lists under 400,000 distinct CDR3 sequences, about 12% of them singletons. This material consisted of CD4+ T cells sorted from PBMCs, taken 15 days after the yellow fever booster vaccination. The receptors come from a man aged 18 to 30 who received the YFV17D yellow fever vaccine.

This clonotype was seen many times. This chain uses TRBV6-1 with TRBJ1-2; 8 bases fit TRBD1. This CDR3 region has 14 residues. Trimming cost V 8 bases and J 4 bases; bases outside gene matches: 9. Germline V lookup: CDR1 MNHNS, CDR2 SASEGT. The CDR3 region has the DNA TGTGCCAGCCACGTGGGGACAGGCCCCTATGGCTACACCTTC. This gives the protein CASHVGTGPYGYTF.

V usage is TRBV9 and J usage is TRBJ2-3, with a possible D match to TRBD2 (7 bases). The V end was cut by 2 bases, the J end by 3 bases, with 13 bases between. Looked up from germline, CDR1 is SGDLS and CDR2 is YYNGEE. The CDR3 extends over 15 amino acids. The CDR3 DNA is TGTGCCAGCAGCGTGGGGGGGCGAGTAACAGATACGCAGTATTTT. This codes for CASSVGGRVTDTQYF.

This clonotype was observed a few times. The J gene is TRBJ2-2, the V gene TRBV4-2; 10 bases are shared with TRBD2. The CDR3 totals 17 residues. Germline V CDR1 and CDR2: LGHNA, YNFKEQ. Trimming cost V 2 bases and J 5 bases; bases outside gene matches: 8. CDR3 in DNA: TGTGCCAGCAGCCAAAATCTAGCGGGGGAAGGGACCGGGGAGCTGTTTTTT. The encoded protein is CASSQNLAGEGTGELFF.

There are a few counts of this clonotype. The CDR3 DNA follows: TGTGCCACCAGCAGAGATCTTAGTCTGAACACTGAAGCTTTCTTT. Translating gives CATSRDLSLNTEAFF. The chain joins TRBV15 to TRBJ1-1; D is unresolved. This CDR3 comprises 15 residues. V shed 0 bases and J shed 0 bases, with 8 bases lying between them. CDR1 is LNHNV, CDR2 YYDKDF, per germline (reference sequence).

This clonotype was seen only a few times. The gene calls are TRBV12-3 or TRBV12-4 and TRBJ2-4; D is perhaps TRBD1 (5 bases). The CDR3 extends over 13 amino acids. The V end lost 3 bases, the J end lost 7 bases, and 10 bases lay between the germline ends. Written as DNA, the CDR3 is TGTGCCAGCAGTTTTGCCAGGGCCAACATTCAGTACTTC. Encoded protein: CASSFARANIQYF.